These 8 T cell receptor beta chains share one sample of origin, sequenced in a study of blood T cell repertoires in COVID-19. The protocol was immunoSEQ multiplex PCR, while the TCRdb copy is restricted to in-frame clones and leaves out a portion. Of 400,000 or so clones in the sample, over 75% were seen once. Specimen: PBMCs or T cells enriched from blood (not recorded which). The source of these receptors is a woman aged 40 to 55 with acute COVID-19.

The V call is TRBV19, the J call TRBJ2-2, with D tentatively TRBD1 (6 bases). The CDR3 spans 14 residues. Between the trimmed V and J ends, which lost 6 bases and 1 base, there was a span of 9 bases. Germline V gene sequence: CDR1 LNHDA, CDR2 SQIVND (reference sequence). The CDR3 DNA is TGTGCCAGTAGCCTCAGGGGGAACACCGGGGAGCTGTTTTTT. Protein: CASSLRGNTGELFF.

V usage is TRBV25-1 and J usage is TRBJ1-4; D ambiguous. V dropped 5 bases and J dropped 8 bases, with 9 bases sitting between them. The germline V gene encodes CDR1 MGHDK and CDR2 SYGVNS. This CDR3 region has 12 residues. DNA of the CDR3: TGTGCCAGCAGTACCCCCGGGGAAAAACTGTTTTTT. This translates into CASSTPGEKLFF. The variable domain in full, completed from reference TRBV25-1 and TRBJ1-4, reads EADIYQTPRYLVIGTGKKITLECSQTMGHDKMYWYQQDPGMELHLIHYSYGVNSTEKGDLSSESTVSRIRTEHFPLTLESARPSHTSQYLCASSTPGEKLFFGSGTQLSVL.

The J gene is TRBJ1-2, the V gene TRBV7-8, with TRBD1 as a possible D gene (5 bases). Trimming took off 5 bases at V and 3 bases at J, with 19 bases between the two ends. CDR3 length: 16 residues. The germline V gene has CDR1 SGHVS and CDR2 FQNEAQ. CDR3 loop: CASSPNPRRVDYGYTF. The CDR3 bases are TGTGCCAGCAGCCCCAACCCCCGCAGGGTTGACTATGGCTACACCTTC.

This chain uses TRBV5-1 with TRBJ1-1, with 8 bases fitting TRBD1. There are 14 residues in the CDR3. J gave up 1 base and V 4 bases, and 3 bases lay outside the gene matches. The germline V gene has CDR1 SGHRS and CDR2 YFSETQ. Here the CDR3 DNA reads TGCGCCAGCAGCCAGACAGGGGAGAACACTGAAGCTTTCTTT. Translation: CASSQTGENTEAFF. Full variable domain (remainder filled in from reference TRBV5-1 and TRBJ1-1): KAGVTQTPRYLIKTRGQQVTLSCSPISGHRSVSWYQQTPGQGLQFLFEYFSETQRNKGNFPGRFSGRQFSNSRSEMNVSTLELGDSALYLCASSQTGENTEAFFGQGTRLTVV.

The chain couples TRBV10-3 to TRBJ1-2; D is possibly TRBD1 (5 bases). V lost 0 bases, J lost 7 bases, and 21 bases lay in between. The CDR3 spans 17 residues. CDR1 is ENHRY, CDR2 SYGVKD, per germline. The CDR3 bases are TGTGCCATCAGTGAGTCGGTTCCCCTACGGGGGTCGTTTGGCTACACCTTC. Protein product: CAISESVPLRGSFGYTF.

The chain is built from TRBV3-1 (or the pseudogene TRBV3-2) and TRBJ1-5; D gene unclear. Per germline, CDR1 LGHDT and CDR2 YNNKEL (reference sequence). The CDR3 is made up of 12 amino acids. Trimming pared 1 base from V and 9 bases from J, leaving 7 bases between. The CDR3: CASSQASGPQHF. For the CDR3, the DNA is TGTGCCAGCAGCCAAGCCAGTGGGCCCCAGCATTTT.

The genes are TRBV15 and TRBJ2-3, with 15 bases lining up with TRBD2. Trimming at V came to 3 bases and at J to 4 bases, leaving 2 bases not matched to a gene. This CDR3 is built from 16 residues. The germline V gene encodes CDR1 LNHNV and CDR2 YYDKDF (reference sequence). CDR3 amino acids: CATSSWTSGGADTQYF. CDR3 sequence (DNA): TGTGCCACCAGCAGTTGGACTAGCGGGGGGGCAGATACGCAGTATTTT.

The chain combines TRBV6-2 or TRBV6-3 with TRBJ2-2; 9 bases match TRBD2. The CDR3 consists of 17 residues. J lost 3 bases, V lost 4 bases, and 9 bases had no gene match. Germline CDR1 and CDR2: MNHEY and SVGEGT. The CDR3: CASSWKRGDPYTGELFF. CDR3 DNA: TGTGCCAGCAGTTGGAAGCGGGGGGACCCCTACACCGGGGAGCTGTTTTTT.